The source of this TCR beta chain is a study of CD8 T cell repertoires and HIV-1 epitope variants (dated by TCRdb to the early 2020s). Background on the whole study: T cells were stimulated in separate culture wells with each of twenty-five peptides representing autologous and known Gag and Nef epitope variants. A CMV, EBV and flu peptide pool, the Ebola AY9 epitope as negative control, and a no-peptide well were included as control conditions. Three Gag epitope families and Nef HW9 and YT9 were included among the tested epitopes. T cells were enriched using the EasySep Human T Cell Enrichment Kit and were co-cultured with equal numbers of autologous T cell-negative cells serving as antigen-presenting cells. For around 9 days the cultures were kept in IMDM with gentamicin, and on days 3 and 7 half of the media was changed with IL-2, IL-7 and IL-15 added. An aliquot of 1M T cells was set aside as an uncultured baseline condition, separate from the approximately 80 T cell cultures. A total of more than 80 T cell cultures were run, with each culture condition done in triplicate except for one peptide, which was done in duplicate. Broad study findings and their caveats: Some ten antigen-specific TCR beta clonotypes were identified, and about 6 of them appeared cross-reactive for autologous or known escape epitope variants. The assay identified only TCR beta chains and indicated proliferation in response to antigen, without indicating T cell function or cytokine profile. Five clonotypes recognized the Nef KF9 family and one clonotype recognized the HW9 family, while no responses were seen to the TAALDMSHF plasma variant.

From cysteine to phenylalanine, the CDR3 is 14 amino acids long. This entry keeps only the CDR3 DNA: 42 bases, framed from base 1. CDR1 and CDR2, looked up from the germline V gene, are MNHNS and SASEGT. As regards this clone: No antigen is known for it. No per-base quality is available; no much larger clone lies one base away.

The EasySep Human CD8+ T Cell Enrichment Kit was used on day 10 to isolate CD8+ T cells from every culture. The immunoSEQ platform was used to sequence TCR beta CDR3 regions at survey depth. The QIAamp DNA micro kit was used to extract genomic DNA from every cultured and uncultured CD8+ T cell population. The authors processed their data as follows. Samples with fewer than 5,000 productive reads were excluded, resulting in the removal of about 6% of the 75 HIV peptide-stimulated cultures. A MANAFEST web app trimmed sequences to CDR3 and removed nonproductive sequences, CDR3s under 5 amino acids, and those not starting C or ending F/W. To count as antigen-specific, a clonotype had to be expanded in at least 2 of 3 replicates compared with the no-peptide control at FDR 0.01, and only within one epitope family. Specific clonotypes also needed at least fivefold higher frequency than in wells stimulated with peptides from other epitope families. Not all clones reach the TCRdb copy of this immuneACCESS table, which keeps in-frame sequences only. Checked studies attribute under half of the gap to unresolved V genes and leave the rest unexplained. D and trimming come from the DNA, and the V and J calls and clone size come from that table. In all, the sample holds some 6,000 clones, and around 70% of those were seen once. The ten largest clones add up to around 43% of the sample.

The rearrangement combines TRBV6-1 with TRBJ2-5, with the D segment identity uncertain. The J call may be incorrect, as the DNA end agrees better with TRBJ2-7. The sample comprised cultured CD8+ T cells derived from PBMCs. The receptor's source is a male donor with HIV. The DNA sequence is as follows: TGTGCCAGCAGTGAGCGAACTGATTCCTACGAGCAGTACTTC. This yields the protein CASSERTDSYEQYF.